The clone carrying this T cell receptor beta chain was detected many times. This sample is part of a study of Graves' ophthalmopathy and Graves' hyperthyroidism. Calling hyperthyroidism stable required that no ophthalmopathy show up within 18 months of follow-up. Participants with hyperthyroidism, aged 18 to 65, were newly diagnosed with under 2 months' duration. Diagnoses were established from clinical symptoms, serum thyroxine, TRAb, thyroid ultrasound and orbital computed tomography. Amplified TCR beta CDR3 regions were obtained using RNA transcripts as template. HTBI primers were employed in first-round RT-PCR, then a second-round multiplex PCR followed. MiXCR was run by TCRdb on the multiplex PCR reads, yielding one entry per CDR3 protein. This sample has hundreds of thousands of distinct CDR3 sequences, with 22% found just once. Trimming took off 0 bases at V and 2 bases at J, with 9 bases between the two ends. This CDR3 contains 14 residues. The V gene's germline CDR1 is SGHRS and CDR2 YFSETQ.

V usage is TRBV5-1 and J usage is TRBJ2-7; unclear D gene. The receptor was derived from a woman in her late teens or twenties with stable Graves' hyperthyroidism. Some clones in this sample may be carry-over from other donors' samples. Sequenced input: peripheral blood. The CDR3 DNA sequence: TGCGCCAGCAGCTTGGCGGCAGAAGCCTACGAGCAGTACTTC. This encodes CASSLAAEAYEQYF.